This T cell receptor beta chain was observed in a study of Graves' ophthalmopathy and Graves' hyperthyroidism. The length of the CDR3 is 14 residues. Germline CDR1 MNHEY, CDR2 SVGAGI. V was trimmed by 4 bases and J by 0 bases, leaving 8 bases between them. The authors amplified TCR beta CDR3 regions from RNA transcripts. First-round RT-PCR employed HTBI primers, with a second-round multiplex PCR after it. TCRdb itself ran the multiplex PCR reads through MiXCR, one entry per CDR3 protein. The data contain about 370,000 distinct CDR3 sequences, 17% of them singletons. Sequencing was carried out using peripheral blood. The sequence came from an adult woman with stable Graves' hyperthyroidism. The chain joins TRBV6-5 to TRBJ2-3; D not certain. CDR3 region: CASSWAASTDTQYF. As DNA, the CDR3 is TGTGCCAGCAGTTGGGCAGCTAGCACAGATACGCAGTATTTT.